These 5 T cell receptor beta chains came from one sample sequenced in a study of blood T cell repertoires in COVID-19. The repertoire was sequenced with immunoSEQ multiplex PCR; TCRdb's copy has only in-frame clones and lacks some. This table has 90,000 or so clones, about 91% appearing once. The specimen sequenced was peripheral blood. These receptors all stem from a man between 60 and 75 years old with acute or convalescent COVID-19.

This clone was counted only a few times. The chain links TRBV5-1 to TRBJ1-4; 9 bases map to TRBD1. Germline V lookup: CDR1 SGHRS, CDR2 YFSETQ. This CDR3 spans 14 amino acids. J gave up 7 bases and V 3 bases, and 4 bases lay outside the gene matches. CDR3 in amino acids: CASSSGQGSEKLFF. The DNA for the CDR3 is TGCGCCAGCAGCTCCGGACAGGGGAGTGAAAAACTGTTTTTT.

J is TRBJ1-1 and V is TRBV7-2, with 8 bases that match TRBD1. The CDR3 is 14 amino acids. V was clipped by 3 bases and J by 4 bases; unmatched bases: 4. Germline CDR1 is SGHTA and CDR2 is FQGNSA. This chain's CDR3 is CASSFGQGATEAFF. DNA for the CDR3: TGTGCCAGCAGCTTCGGTCAGGGGGCCACTGAAGCTTTCTTT.

This clone was recorded once. The chain carries TRBV5-1 and TRBJ1-4; perhaps TRBD1 as D (6 bases). The CDR3 spans 16 residues. Trimming removed 0 bases at V and 7 bases at J, with 16 bases between. From germline, CDR1 is SGHRS and CDR2 YFSETQ. The CDR3 coding sequence is TGCGCCAGCAGCTTGGATCGGGCAGGGGCCAGTGAAAAACTGTTTTTT. This gives the protein CASSLDRAGASEKLFF.

The V call is TRBV3-1 (or the pseudogene TRBV3-2), the J call TRBJ1-1; D gene unclear. The V end was cut by 4 bases, the J end by 5 bases, with 5 bases between. CDR3 length: 11 amino acids. In germline, CDR1 is LGHDT, CDR2 YNNKEL (reference sequence). The CDR3 bases are TGTGCCAGCAGCCGCGGGACTGAAGCTTTCTTT. This translates into CASSRGTEAFF.

V usage is TRBV28 and J usage is TRBJ1-6; D gene ambiguous. This CDR3 is 15 amino acids long. Trimming stripped 5 bases from V and 9 bases from J, with 17 bases between. The germline V gene encodes CDR1 MDHEN and CDR2 SYDVKM. The CDR3, as DNA: TGTGCCAGCAGTCACTTCCTTCAGGTTATTTCACCCCTCCACTTT. Amino acids: CASSHFLQVISPLHF.